This is a list of T cell receptor beta chains from one sample in a study of cytomegalovirus exposure and HLA in healthy donors. Generated by immunoSEQ multiplex PCR, the TCRdb table keeps only in-frame clones and is missing some. The data contain about 50,000 clones, around nine tenths of them singletons. The sequencing input was PBMCs. These receptors were taken from a man aged 18 to 30 in good health and CMV-seronegative. CDR3s include the opening cysteine and the closing phenylalanine or tryptophan. The D gene is left open where the match is weak. Clone size appears in some rows only: once, few, many, or a class for an expanded clone.

clone size: -; D gene: -; V gene: TRBV9; J gene: TRBJ1-2; CDR3 DNA: TGTGCCAGCGGAGGACAGTCTACTAACTATGGCTACACCTTC; CDR3 protein: CASGGQSTNYGYTF
clone size: -; D gene: -; V gene: TRBV19; J gene: TRBJ1-5; CDR3 DNA: TGTGCCAGTAGTATGTTCGGGGGCAATCAGCCCCAGCATTTT; CDR3 protein: CASSMFGGNQPQHF
clone size: -; D gene: -; V gene: TRBV7-2; J gene: TRBJ1-4; CDR3 DNA: TGTGCCAGCAGTACTACCCGGGAGGATCGGCGAATTTTT; CDR3 protein: CASSTTREDRRIF
clone size: -; D gene: TRBD1; V gene: TRBV7-8; J gene: TRBJ1-4; CDR3 DNA: TGTGCCAGCAGCCAAGCAAGGACAGGCCCGAAGAATGAAAAACTGTTTTTT; CDR3 protein: CASSQARTGPKNEKLFF
clone size: once; D gene: -; V gene: TRBV28; J gene: TRBJ2-5; CDR3 DNA: TGTGCCAGCAGTTTCTCCTACGACAGGCCCCTTGAGGAGACCCAGTACTTC; CDR3 protein: CASSFSYDRPLEETQYF
clone size: -; D gene: TRBD2; V gene: TRBV25-1; J gene: TRBJ2-5; CDR3 DNA: TGTGCCAGCAGTGAATCCCCTCTAGCGGCCCAAGAGACCCAGTACTTC; CDR3 protein: CASSESPLAAQETQYF
clone size: -; D gene: -; V gene: TRBV6-6; J gene: TRBJ1-3; CDR3 DNA: TGTGCCAGCACCCAGACAGGTTCAGGAAACACCATATATTTT; CDR3 protein: CASTQTGSGNTIYF
clone size: -; D gene: -; V gene: TRBV21-1; J gene: TRBJ2-3; CDR3 DNA: TGTGCCAGCAGCAAAGGAAAAGGACTAGCGGGAGGCATCACAGATACGCAGTATTTT; CDR3 protein: CASSKGKGLAGGITDTQYF
clone size: -; D gene: TRBD2; V gene: TRBV2; J gene: TRBJ2-5; CDR3 DNA: TGTGCCAGCAGAGTAGGGACTAGTAGAGGGGAGACCCAGTACTTC; CDR3 protein: CASRVGTSRGETQYF
clone size: -; D gene: -; V gene: TRBV7-2; J gene: TRBJ1-3; CDR3 DNA: TGTGCCAGCACTTGGCAGGCCTCTGGAAACACCATATATTTT; CDR3 protein: CASTWQASGNTIYF
clone size: -; D gene: TRBD1; V gene: TRBV4-1; J gene: TRBJ1-4; CDR3 DNA: TGCGCCAGCAGCCAAGAAATCCCGACAGGGGCTAATGAAAAACTGTTTTTT; CDR3 protein: CASSQEIPTGANEKLFF
clone size: -; D gene: TRBD1; V gene: TRBV2; J gene: TRBJ2-5; CDR3 DNA: TGTGCCAGCAACCCACAGGGGAAGGGCGAGACCCAGTACTTC; CDR3 protein: CASNPQGKGETQYF
clone size: -; D gene: -; V gene: TRBV27; J gene: TRBJ2-7; CDR3 DNA: TGTGCCAGCAGTCCAGCGTCTACCTACGAGCAGTACTTC; CDR3 protein: CASSPASTYEQYF
clone size: -; D gene: -; V gene: TRBV15; J gene: TRBJ2-1; CDR3 DNA: TGTGCCACGAGACAGACAGGATATGAGCAGTTCTTC; CDR3 protein: CATRQTGYEQFF
clone size: -; D gene: -; V gene: TRBV11-3; J gene: TRBJ2-5; CDR3 DNA: TGTGCCAGCAGCTTAAATCCGGAGACCCAGTACTTC; CDR3 protein: CASSLNPETQYF
clone size: -; D gene: TRBD1; V gene: TRBV5-8; J gene: TRBJ1-4; CDR3 DNA: TGTGCCAGCAGCCCAGGACAGGGACGGGAAGAAAAACTGTTTTTT; CDR3 protein: CASSPGQGREEKLFF
clone size: -; D gene: TRBD1; V gene: TRBV10-3; J gene: TRBJ2-3; CDR3 DNA: TGTGCCATCAGCATGCCGGGACAGGGATCGTATTTT; CDR3 protein: CAISMPGQGSYF
clone size: once; D gene: -; V gene: TRBV5-1; J gene: TRBJ1-2; CDR3 DNA: TGCGCCAGCAGCTTGGGGCAGGCCATCGGCTATGGCTACACCTTC; CDR3 protein: CASSLGQAIGYGYTF
clone size: -; D gene: -; V gene: TRBV19; J gene: TRBJ2-1; CDR3 DNA: TGTGCCAGTAGCGGTATCCTAATTTTTGCGGGTAGACGCTCCAGCCACAATGAGCAGTTCTTC; CDR3 protein: CASSGILIFAGRRSSHNEQFF
clone size: -; D gene: TRBD2; V gene: TRBV7-3; J gene: TRBJ2-3; CDR3 DNA: TGTGCCAGCAGCTTAGCGGGAGCAGGGACAGATACGCAGTATTTT; CDR3 protein: CASSLAGAGTDTQYF
clone size: -; D gene: TRBD2; V gene: TRBV2; J gene: TRBJ2-7; CDR3 DNA: TGTGCCGCACGAACACTAGCGGGAGAGCAGTACTTC; CDR3 protein: CAARTLAGEQYF
clone size: -; D gene: TRBD1; V gene: TRBV15; J gene: TRBJ1-2; CDR3 DNA: TGTGCCACCAGCAGCTCCGGGACAGGGAACTATGGCTACACCTTC; CDR3 protein: CATSSSGTGNYGYTF
clone size: -; D gene: TRBD1; V gene: TRBV29-1; J gene: TRBJ2-1; CDR3 DNA: TGCAGCGTTCAACGGCAGGGGGCCTGGGAAAGCTCCTACAATGAGCAGTTCTTC; CDR3 protein: CSVQRQGAWESSYNEQFF
clone size: -; D gene: -; V gene: TRBV2; J gene: TRBJ2-7; CDR3 DNA: TGTGCCAGCGGAACAACAGGGTCCGAGCAGTACTTC; CDR3 protein: CASGTTGSEQYF
clone size: -; D gene: -; V gene: TRBV18; J gene: TRBJ2-7; CDR3 DNA: TGTGCCAGCTCACCTGCCGGGGGTGGCACCTACGAGCAGTACTTC; CDR3 protein: CASSPAGGGTYEQYF
clone size: -; D gene: TRBD2; V gene: TRBV5-1; J gene: TRBJ2-1; CDR3 DNA: TGCGCCAGCAGCCCTAGCGGGAGTACTAACAATGAGCAGTTCTTC; CDR3 protein: CASSPSGSTNNEQFF
clone size: -; D gene: -; V gene: TRBV5-5; J gene: TRBJ1-5; CDR3 DNA: TGTGCCAGCAGCTCACAGGGCGGCGATCAGCCCCAGCATTTT; CDR3 protein: CASSSQGGDQPQHF
clone size: -; D gene: TRBD1; V gene: TRBV11-2; J gene: TRBJ1-2; CDR3 DNA: TGTGCCAGCAGCTTTAGCACAGGGGTAAGCTATGGCTACACCTTC; CDR3 protein: CASSFSTGVSYGYTF
clone size: -; D gene: -; V gene: TRBV7-2; J gene: TRBJ2-5; CDR3 DNA: TGTGCCAGCAGCTTAATGGTCAGGTCCCAAGAGACCCAGTACTTC; CDR3 protein: CASSLMVRSQETQYF
clone size: once; D gene: -; V gene: TRBV9; J gene: TRBJ2-1; CDR3 DNA: TGTGCCAGCAGTTTAGCCGATAACTACAATGAGCAGTTCTTC; CDR3 protein: CASSLADNYNEQFF
clone size: -; D gene: -; V gene: TRBV4-1; J gene: TRBJ2-7; CDR3 DNA: TGCGCCAGCCGAGCTTTGAAGGGACTCTTATACGAGCAGTACTTC; CDR3 protein: CASRALKGLLYEQYF
clone size: -; D gene: -; V gene: TRBV11-2; J gene: TRBJ2-1; CDR3 DNA: TGTGCCAGCAGCTTATTGGGCAGAGAGCAGTTCTTC; CDR3 protein: CASSLLGREQFF
clone size: -; D gene: -; V gene: TRBV18; J gene: TRBJ2-4; CDR3 DNA: TGTGCCAGCTCACCACCCGACAGCTTAGCCAAAAACATTCAGTACTTC; CDR3 protein: CASSPPDSLAKNIQYF
clone size: -; D gene: -; V gene: TRBV7-9; J gene: TRBJ2-1; CDR3 DNA: TGTGCCAGCAGCACCCAAACTCGGGGAACCTACAATGAGCAGTTCTTC; CDR3 protein: CASSTQTRGTYNEQFF
clone size: -; D gene: TRBD1; V gene: TRBV6-5; J gene: TRBJ1-1; CDR3 DNA: TGTGCCAGCAGTACACGAACAGGGGTTTGGGCTTTCTTT; CDR3 protein: CASSTRTGVWAFF
clone size: -; D gene: -; V gene: TRBV29-1; J gene: TRBJ1-3; CDR3 DNA: TGCAGCGTGGGGCACTCTGGAAACACCATATATTTT; CDR3 protein: CSVGHSGNTIYF
clone size: once; D gene: TRBD1; V gene: TRBV28; J gene: TRBJ1-1; CDR3 DNA: TGTGCCAGCAACCGCAGGGGGACTGAAGCTTTCTTT; CDR3 protein: CASNRRGTEAFF
clone size: -; D gene: TRBD2; V gene: TRBV11-2; J gene: TRBJ2-3; CDR3 DNA: TGTGCCAGCAGCCCGAGAGGACTAGCGGGATTTGAGACAGATACGCAGTATTTT; CDR3 protein: CASSPRGLAGFETDTQYF
clone size: -; D gene: -; V gene: TRBV19; J gene: TRBJ2-3; CDR3 DNA: TGTGCCAGTAGTATAGAGGGCAGATCAAACACAGATACGCAGTATTTT; CDR3 protein: CASSIEGRSNTDTQYF
clone size: -; D gene: -; V gene: TRBV9; J gene: TRBJ1-1; CDR3 DNA: TGTGCCAGCAGCGTAGTGCAGACCCCGGGAGCTTTCTTT; CDR3 protein: CASSVVQTPGAFF
clone size: once; D gene: -; V gene: TRBV10-3; J gene: TRBJ2-1; CDR3 DNA: TGTGCCATCAGCGGGAAGAGCGGACCAAACAATGAGCAGTTCTTC; CDR3 protein: CAISGKSGPNNEQFF
clone size: -; D gene: TRBD2; V gene: TRBV27; J gene: TRBJ2-7; CDR3 DNA: TGTGCCAGCAGTTTAGGCACTAGCGGGAGCTACGAGCAGTACTTC; CDR3 protein: CASSLGTSGSYEQYF
clone size: -; D gene: TRBD1; V gene: TRBV10-2; J gene: TRBJ2-1; CDR3 DNA: TGCGCCAGCAGTGCTCTCGGGACAGCTATCAATGAGCAGTTCTTC; CDR3 protein: CASSALGTAINEQFF
clone size: -; D gene: TRBD2; V gene: TRBV30; J gene: TRBJ2-3; CDR3 DNA: TGTGCCTGGAGTAACCCGGGACTAGCTGGCACAGATACGCAGTATTTT; CDR3 protein: CAWSNPGLAGTDTQYF
clone size: -; D gene: TRBD1; V gene: TRBV9; J gene: TRBJ1-1; CDR3 DNA: TGTGCCAGCAGCGTAGAACCCCGGGACAGGGACCGGAGCACTGAAGCTTTCTTT; CDR3 protein: CASSVEPRDRDRSTEAFF